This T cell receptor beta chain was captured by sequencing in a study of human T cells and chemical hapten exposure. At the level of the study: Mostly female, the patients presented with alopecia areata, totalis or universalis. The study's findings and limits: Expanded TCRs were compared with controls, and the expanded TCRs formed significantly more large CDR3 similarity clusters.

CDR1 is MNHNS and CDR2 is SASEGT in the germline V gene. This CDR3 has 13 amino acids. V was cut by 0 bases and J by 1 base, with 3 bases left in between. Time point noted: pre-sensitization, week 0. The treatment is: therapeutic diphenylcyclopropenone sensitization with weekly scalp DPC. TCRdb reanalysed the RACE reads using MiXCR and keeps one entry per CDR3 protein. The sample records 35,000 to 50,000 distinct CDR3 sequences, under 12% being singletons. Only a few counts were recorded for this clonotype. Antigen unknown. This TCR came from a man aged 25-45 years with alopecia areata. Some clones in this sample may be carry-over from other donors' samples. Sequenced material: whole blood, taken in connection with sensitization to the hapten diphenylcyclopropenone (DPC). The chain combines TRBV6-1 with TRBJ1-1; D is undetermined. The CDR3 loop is CASSEAQNTEAFF. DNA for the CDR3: TGTGCCAGCAGTGAAGCTCAGAACACTGAAGCTTTCTTT.